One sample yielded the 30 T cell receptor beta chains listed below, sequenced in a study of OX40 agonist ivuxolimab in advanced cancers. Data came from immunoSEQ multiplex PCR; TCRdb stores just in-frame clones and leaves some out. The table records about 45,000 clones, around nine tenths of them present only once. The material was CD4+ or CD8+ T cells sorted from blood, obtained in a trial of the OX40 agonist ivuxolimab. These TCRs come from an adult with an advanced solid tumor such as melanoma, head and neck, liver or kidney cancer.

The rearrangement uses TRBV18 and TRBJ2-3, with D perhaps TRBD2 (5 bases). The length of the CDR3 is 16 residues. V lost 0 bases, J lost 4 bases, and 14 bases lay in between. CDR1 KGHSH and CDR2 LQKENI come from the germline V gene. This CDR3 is CASSPPSGPGSDTQYF. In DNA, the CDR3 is TGTGCCAGCTCACCACCCTCGGGCCCGGGATCAGATACGCAGTATTTT.

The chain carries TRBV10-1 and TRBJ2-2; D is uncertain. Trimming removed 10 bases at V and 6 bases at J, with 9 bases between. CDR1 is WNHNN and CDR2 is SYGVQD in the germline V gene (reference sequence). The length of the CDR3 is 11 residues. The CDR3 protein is CANLSSGELFF. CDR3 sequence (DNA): TGCGCCAACCTATCTTCCGGGGAGCTGTTTTTT.

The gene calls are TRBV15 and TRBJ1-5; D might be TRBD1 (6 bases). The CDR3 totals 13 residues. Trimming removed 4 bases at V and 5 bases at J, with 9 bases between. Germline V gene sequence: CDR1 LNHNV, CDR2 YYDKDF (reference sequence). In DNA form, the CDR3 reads TGTGCCACCAGCACTTCAGGGGATCAGCCCCAGCATTTT. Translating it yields CATSTSGDQPQHF.

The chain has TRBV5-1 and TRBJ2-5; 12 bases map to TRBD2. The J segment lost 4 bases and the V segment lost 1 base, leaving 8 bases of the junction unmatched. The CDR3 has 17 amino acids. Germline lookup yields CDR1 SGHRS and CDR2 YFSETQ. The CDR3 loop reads CASSLIPSGGAGETQYF. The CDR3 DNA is TGCGCCAGCAGCTTGATCCCTAGCGGGGGGGCCGGAGAGACCCAGTACTTC.

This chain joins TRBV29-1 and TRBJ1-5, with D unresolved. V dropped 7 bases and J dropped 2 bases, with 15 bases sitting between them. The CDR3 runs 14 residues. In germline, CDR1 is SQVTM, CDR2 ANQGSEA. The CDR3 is CSARPGYRNQPQHF. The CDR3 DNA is TGCAGCGCCCGCCCGGGGTATCGCAATCAGCCCCAGCATTTT.

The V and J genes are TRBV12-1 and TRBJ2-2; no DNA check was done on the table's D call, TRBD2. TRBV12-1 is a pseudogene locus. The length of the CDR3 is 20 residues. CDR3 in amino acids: CASSFRRRLAGGGNTGELFF. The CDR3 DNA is TGTGCCAGCAGCTTTAGGCGGAGACTAGCGGGGGGCGGTAACACCGGGGAGCTGTTTTTT.

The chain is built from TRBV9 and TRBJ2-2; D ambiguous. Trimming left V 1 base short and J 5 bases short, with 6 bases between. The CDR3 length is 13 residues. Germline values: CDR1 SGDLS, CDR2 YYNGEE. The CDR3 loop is CASSVRETGELFF. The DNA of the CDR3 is TGTGCCAGCAGCGTAAGAGAGACCGGGGAGCTGTTTTTT.

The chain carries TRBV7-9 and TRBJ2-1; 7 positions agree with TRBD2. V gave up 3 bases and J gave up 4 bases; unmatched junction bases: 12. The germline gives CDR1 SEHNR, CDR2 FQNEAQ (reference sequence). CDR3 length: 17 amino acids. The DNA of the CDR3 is TGTGCCAGCAGCTTCCCCGGGGATCCCGGGGGGTACAATGAGCAGTTCTTC. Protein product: CASSFPGDPGGYNEQFF. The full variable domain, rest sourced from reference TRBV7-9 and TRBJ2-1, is DTGVSQNPRHKITKRGQNVTFRCDPISEHNRLYWYRQTLGQGPEFLTYFQNEAQLEKSRLLSDRFSAERPKGSFSTLEIQRTEQGDSAMYLCASSFPGDPGGYNEQFFGPGTRLTVL.

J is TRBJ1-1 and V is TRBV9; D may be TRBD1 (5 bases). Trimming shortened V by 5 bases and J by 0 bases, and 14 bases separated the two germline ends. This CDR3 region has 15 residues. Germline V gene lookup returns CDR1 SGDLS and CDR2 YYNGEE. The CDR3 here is CASRAFRGMNTEAFF. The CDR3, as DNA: TGTGCCAGCAGGGCTTTTAGGGGAATGAACACTGAAGCTTTCTTT.

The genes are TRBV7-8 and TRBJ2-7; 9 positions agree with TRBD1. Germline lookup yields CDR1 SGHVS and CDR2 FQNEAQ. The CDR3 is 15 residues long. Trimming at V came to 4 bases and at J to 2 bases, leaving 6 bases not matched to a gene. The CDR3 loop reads CASSSGTGNPYEQYF. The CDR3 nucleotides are TGTGCCAGCAGCTCCGGGACAGGGAATCCCTACGAGCAGTACTTC.

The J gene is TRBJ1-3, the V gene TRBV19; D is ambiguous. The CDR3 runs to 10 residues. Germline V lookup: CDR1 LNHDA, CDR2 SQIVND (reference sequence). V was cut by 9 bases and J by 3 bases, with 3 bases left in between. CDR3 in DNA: TGTGCCAGCGGTGGAAACACCATATATTTT. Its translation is CASGGNTIYF.

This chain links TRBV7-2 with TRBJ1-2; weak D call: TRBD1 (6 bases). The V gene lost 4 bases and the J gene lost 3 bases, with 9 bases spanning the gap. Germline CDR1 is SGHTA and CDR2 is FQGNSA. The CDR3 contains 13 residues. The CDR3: CASSSGQYYGYTF. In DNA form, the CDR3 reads TGTGCCAGCAGCTCGGGACAATACTATGGCTACACCTTC.

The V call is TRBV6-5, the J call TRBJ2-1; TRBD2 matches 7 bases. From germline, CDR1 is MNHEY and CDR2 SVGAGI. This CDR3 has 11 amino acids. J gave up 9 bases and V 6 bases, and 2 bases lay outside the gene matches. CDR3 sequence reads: CASSPGGEQFF. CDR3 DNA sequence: TGTGCCAGCAGCCCGGGGGGTGAGCAGTTCTTC.

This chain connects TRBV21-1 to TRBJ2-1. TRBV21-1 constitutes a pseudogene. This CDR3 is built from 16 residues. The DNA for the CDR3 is TGTGCCAGCAGCAATTCCAGGGACCTAAACGACAATGAGCAGTTCTTC. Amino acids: CASSNSRDLNDNEQFF.

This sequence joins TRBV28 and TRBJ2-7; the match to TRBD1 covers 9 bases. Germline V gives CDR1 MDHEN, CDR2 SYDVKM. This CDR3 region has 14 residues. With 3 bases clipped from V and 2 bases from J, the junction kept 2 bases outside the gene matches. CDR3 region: CASSLGTGTYEQYF. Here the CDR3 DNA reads TGTGCCAGCAGTTTGGGGACAGGGACCTACGAGCAGTACTTC.

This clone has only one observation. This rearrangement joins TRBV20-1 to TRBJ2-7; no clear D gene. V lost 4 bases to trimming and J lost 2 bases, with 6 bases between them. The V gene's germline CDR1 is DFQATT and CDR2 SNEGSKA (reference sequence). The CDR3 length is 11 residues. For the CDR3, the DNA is TGCAGTGCTACTCAAACCTACGAGCAGTACTTC. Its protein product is CSATQTYEQYF.

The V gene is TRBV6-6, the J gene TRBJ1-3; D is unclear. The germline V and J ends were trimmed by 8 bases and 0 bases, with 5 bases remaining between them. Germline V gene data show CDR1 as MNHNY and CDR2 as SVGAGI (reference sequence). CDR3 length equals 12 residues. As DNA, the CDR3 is TGTGCCAGCGGACTCTCTGGAAACACCATATATTTT. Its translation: CASGLSGNTIYF.

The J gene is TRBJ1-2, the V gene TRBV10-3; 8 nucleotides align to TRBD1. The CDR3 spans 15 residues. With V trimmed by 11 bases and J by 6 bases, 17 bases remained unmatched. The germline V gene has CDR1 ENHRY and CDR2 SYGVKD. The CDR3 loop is CASLGAGGLGDGYTF. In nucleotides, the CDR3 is TGTGCCTCCCTCGGGGCAGGGGGCTTGGGTGATGGCTACACCTTC.

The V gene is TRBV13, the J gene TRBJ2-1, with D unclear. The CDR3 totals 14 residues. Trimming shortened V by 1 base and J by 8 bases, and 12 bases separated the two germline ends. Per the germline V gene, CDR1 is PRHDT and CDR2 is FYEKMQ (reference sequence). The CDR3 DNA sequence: TGTGCCAGCAGCTTAGAAGTAGTCTCGGATGAGCAGTTCTTC. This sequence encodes CASSLEVVSDEQFF. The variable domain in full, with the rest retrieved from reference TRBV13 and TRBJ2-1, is AAGVIQSPRHLIKEKRETATLKCYPIPRHDTVYWYQQGPGQDPQFLISFYEKMQSDKGSIPDRFSAQQFSDYHSELNMSSLELGDSALYFCASSLEVVSDEQFFGPGTRLTVL.

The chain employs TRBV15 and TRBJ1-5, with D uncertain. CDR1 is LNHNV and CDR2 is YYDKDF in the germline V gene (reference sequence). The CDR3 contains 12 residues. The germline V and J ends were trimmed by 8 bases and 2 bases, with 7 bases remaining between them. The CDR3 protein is CATRTGNQPQHF. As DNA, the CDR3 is TGTGCCACCCGTACTGGCAATCAGCCCCAGCATTTT.

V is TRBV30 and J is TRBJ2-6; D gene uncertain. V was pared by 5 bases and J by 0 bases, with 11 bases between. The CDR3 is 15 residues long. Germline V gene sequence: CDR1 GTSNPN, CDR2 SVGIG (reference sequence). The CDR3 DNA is TGTGCCTGGGCAGACGGCCCCTCTGGGGCCAACGTCCTGACTTTC. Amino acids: CAWADGPSGANVLTF. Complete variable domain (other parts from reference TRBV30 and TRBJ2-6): SQTIHQWPATLVQPVGSPLSLECTVEGTSNPNLYWYRQAAGRGLQLLFYSVGIGQISSEVPQNLSASRPQDRQFILSSKKLLLSDSGFYLCAWADGPSGANVLTFGAGSRLTVL.

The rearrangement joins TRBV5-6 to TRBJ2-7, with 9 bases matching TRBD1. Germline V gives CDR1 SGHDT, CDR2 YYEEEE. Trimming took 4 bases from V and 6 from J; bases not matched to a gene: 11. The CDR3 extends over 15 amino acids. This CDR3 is CASSGAPGQGSEQYF. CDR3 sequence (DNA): TGTGCCAGCAGCGGGGCTCCGGGACAGGGAAGCGAGCAGTACTTC.

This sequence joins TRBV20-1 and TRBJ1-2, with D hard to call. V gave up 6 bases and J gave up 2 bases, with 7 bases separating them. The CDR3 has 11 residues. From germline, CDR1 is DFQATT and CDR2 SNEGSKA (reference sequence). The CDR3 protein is CSAGRNYGYTF. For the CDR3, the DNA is TGCAGTGCGGGCAGGAACTATGGCTACACCTTC.

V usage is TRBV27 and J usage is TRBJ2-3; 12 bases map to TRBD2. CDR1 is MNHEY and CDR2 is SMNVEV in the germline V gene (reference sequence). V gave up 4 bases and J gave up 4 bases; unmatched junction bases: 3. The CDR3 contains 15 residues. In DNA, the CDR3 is TGTGCCAGCAGTTACGGACTAGCGGGATCAGATACGCAGTATTTT. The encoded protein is CASSYGLAGSDTQYF.

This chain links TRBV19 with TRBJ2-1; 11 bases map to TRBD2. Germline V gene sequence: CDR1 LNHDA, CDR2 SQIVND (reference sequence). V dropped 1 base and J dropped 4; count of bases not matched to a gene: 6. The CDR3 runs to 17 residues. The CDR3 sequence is CASSIGRTSGSYNEQFF. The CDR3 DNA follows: TGTGCCAGTAGTATAGGCCGGACTAGCGGGTCTTACAATGAGCAGTTCTTC.

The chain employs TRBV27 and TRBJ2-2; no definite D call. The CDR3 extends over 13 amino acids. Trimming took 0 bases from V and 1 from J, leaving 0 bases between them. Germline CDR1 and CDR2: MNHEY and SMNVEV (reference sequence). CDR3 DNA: TGTGCCAGCAGTTTATCGAACACCGGGGAGCTGTTTTTT. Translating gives CASSLSNTGELFF.

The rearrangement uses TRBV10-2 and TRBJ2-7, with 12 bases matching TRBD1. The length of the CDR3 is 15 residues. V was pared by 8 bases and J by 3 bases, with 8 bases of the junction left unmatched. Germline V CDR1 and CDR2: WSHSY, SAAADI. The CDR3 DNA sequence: TGCGCCAGCTCCGGGACAGGGGGCAAAGGCTACGAGCAGTACTTC. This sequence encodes CASSGTGGKGYEQYF.

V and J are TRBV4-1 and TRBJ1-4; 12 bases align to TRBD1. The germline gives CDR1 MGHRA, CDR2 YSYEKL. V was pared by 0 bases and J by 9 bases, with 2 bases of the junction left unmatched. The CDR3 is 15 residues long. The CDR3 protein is CASSQDGTGGKKLFF. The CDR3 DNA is TGCGCCAGCAGCCAAGATGGGACAGGGGGCAAAAAACTGTTTTTT.

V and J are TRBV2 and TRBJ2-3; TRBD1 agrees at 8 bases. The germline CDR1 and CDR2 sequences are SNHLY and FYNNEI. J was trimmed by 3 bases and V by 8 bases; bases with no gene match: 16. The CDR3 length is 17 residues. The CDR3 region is CASFGLTGDMVTDTQYF. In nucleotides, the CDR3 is TGTGCCAGCTTTGGGCTGACAGGGGACATGGTAACAGATACGCAGTATTTT.

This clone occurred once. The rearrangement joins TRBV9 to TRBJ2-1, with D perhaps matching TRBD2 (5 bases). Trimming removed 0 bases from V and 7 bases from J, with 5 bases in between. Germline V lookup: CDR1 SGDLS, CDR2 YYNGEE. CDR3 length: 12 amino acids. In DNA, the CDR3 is TGTGCCAGCAGCGTAGGGAGGAATGAGCAGTTCTTC. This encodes CASSVGRNEQFF.